The clone carrying this T cell receptor beta chain was recorded many times. What it recognizes is unknown. The data originate from a study of neurological immune-mediated disorders. Looked up from germline, CDR1 is MNHEY and CDR2 is SVGEGT. Trimming shortened V by 6 bases and J by 0 bases, and 13 bases separated the two germline ends. CDR3 length equals 15 residues. 5'RACE generated cDNA with 10-nucleotide random UMIs. TCRdb reanalysed the 5' RACE reads using MiXCR and keeps one entry per CDR3 protein. The table records some 57,000 distinct CDR3 sequences, around 5% of them present only once. Notes on the study in general: Phylogenetic grouping assigned the repertoires of 18 of 34 multiple sclerosis patients to a single related-CDR3 cluster, which may represent a signature.

The TCR was taken from a woman aged 45-65 years with multiple sclerosis. Material for sequencing was PBMCs. The chain carries TRBV6-2 or TRBV6-3 and TRBJ2-3, with D maybe TRBD2 (6 bases). For the CDR3, the DNA is TGTGCCAGCAGCCAAACCGCGGGGAGCACAGATACGCAGTATTTT. Translated, it gives CASSQTAGSTDTQYF.